The T cell receptor (beta chain) described here comes from a study of cytomegalovirus exposure and HLA in healthy donors. Study summary: When 398 donors were genotyped, about 86% of them were found to fall in the Caucasian-associated ancestry cluster.

Trimming left V 1 base short and J 5 bases short, with 8 bases between. CDR1 is LGHNA, CDR2 YSLEER, per germline. CDR3 length: 14 amino acids. In the case of this clone: The sample has other DNA sequences that encode this CDR3 too.

As for the donors, each was a healthy bone marrow donor. PCR amplification relied on 60 Vbeta primers (plus 13 Jbeta primers). Produced via immunoSEQ multiplex PCR; TCRdb's table is partial and in-frame only. The sample comprises more than 95,000 clones, 70% to 80% of which are singletons, and less than 9.5% rests with the top ten. The receptor was derived from a woman in her fifties or sixties in good health and CMV-seropositive. What was sequenced was PBMCs. The chain recombines TRBV4-3 with TRBJ1-4; D is possibly TRBD1 (6 bases). The CDR3 DNA reads as TGCGCCAGCAGCCAAGGGCAGGGGAATGAAAAACTGTTTTTT. Translated: CASSQGQGNEKLFF.